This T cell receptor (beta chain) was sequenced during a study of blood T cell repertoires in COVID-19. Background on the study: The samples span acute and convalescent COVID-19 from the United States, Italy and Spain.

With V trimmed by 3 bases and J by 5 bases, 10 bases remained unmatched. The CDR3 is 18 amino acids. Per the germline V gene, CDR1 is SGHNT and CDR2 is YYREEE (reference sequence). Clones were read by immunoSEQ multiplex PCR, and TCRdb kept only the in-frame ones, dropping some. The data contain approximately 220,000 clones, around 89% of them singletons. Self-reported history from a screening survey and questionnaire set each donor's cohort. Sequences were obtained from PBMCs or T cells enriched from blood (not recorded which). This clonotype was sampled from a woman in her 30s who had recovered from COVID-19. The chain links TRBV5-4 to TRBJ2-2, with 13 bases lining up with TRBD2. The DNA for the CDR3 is TGTGCCAGCAGCTCACCGACTAGCGGGGGGCTAAATACCGGGGAGCTGTTTTTT. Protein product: CASSSPTSGGLNTGELFF.